These T cell receptor beta chains were read from a single sample in a study of T-cell reconstitution after alpha-beta-depleted transplantation in children. TCRdb used MiXCR to reprocess the PCR reads, holding one entry per CDR3 protein. The table lists about 200,000 distinct CDR3 sequences, 8.4% of them singletons. The sample consisted of PBMCs, mostly from graft donor cells, taken 360 days after TCRalphabeta/CD19-depleted stem cell transplant. Source of these receptors: a male patient aged 2 to 10 who had a stem cell transplant for acute myeloid leukemia, so the T cells may come from the graft donor. CDR3s include the opening cysteine and the closing phenylalanine or tryptophan. Each record gives: CDR3 protein, CDR3 DNA, J gene, clone size, V gene, D gene. The D gene is left open where the match is weak. Clone size is shown for a subset of rows, as once, few, many or a class of expanded clone.

CACSHRTSGVELNTGELFF TGTGCCTGCAGCCATAGAACTAGCGGGGTGGAGTTGAACACCGGGGAGCTGTTTTTT TRBJ2-2 few TRBV3-1 TRBD2
CASTIRGNTEAFF TGTGCCAGCACCATCAGGGGGAACACTGAAGCTTTCTTT TRBJ1-1 few TRBV11-2 .
CASSQEVSGRAQPGSYNEQFF TGCGCCAGCAGCCAAGAAGTGAGCGGGAGGGCCCAACCGGGGTCCTACAATGAGCAGTTCTTC TRBJ2-1 . TRBV4-1 TRBD2
CSVRRGNEQFF TGCAGCGTCCGGCGGGGAAATGAGCAGTTCTTC TRBJ2-1 many TRBV29-1 .
CSANPGTGGGNTQYF TGCAGTGCAAATCCCGGGACAGGGGGTGGGAATACGCAGTATTTT TRBJ2-3 . TRBV20-1 TRBD1
CASSQVTSNTEAFF TGCGCCAGCAGCCAAGTCACCAGCAACACTGAAGCTTTCTTT TRBJ1-1 . TRBV4-1 .
CASSLGRSSAKNIQYF TGCGCCAGCAGCTTGGGCAGATCGTCAGCCAAAAACATTCAGTACTTC TRBJ2-4 many TRBV5-1 .
CASSYVDSYNEQFF TGCGCCAGCAGCTACGTGGACTCCTACAATGAGCAGTTCTTC TRBJ2-1 many TRBV5-1 .
CASSVRSSYNSPLHF TGTGCCAGCAGCGTAAGGAGCTCCTATAATTCACCCCTCCACTTT TRBJ1-6 many TRBV9 .
CASTQGTGWETQYF TGTGCCAGCACCCAGGGAACAGGGTGGGAGACCCAGTACTTC TRBJ2-5 . TRBV7-2 .
CATQMEREADNEQFF TGCGCCACCCAAATGGAGCGGGAGGCGGACAATGAGCAGTTCTTC TRBJ2-1 . TRBV10-2 TRBD2
CAISERQGAYYEQYF TGTGCCATCAGTGAAAGACAGGGGGCCTACTACGAGCAGTACTTC TRBJ2-7 few TRBV10-3 TRBD1
CASGIQGAGELFF TGCGCCAGCGGCATCCAGGGAGCCGGGGAGCTGTTTTTT TRBJ2-2 many TRBV5-1 .
CASSSPTGRNYEQYF TGTGCCAGCAGCTCGCCGACAGGGAGGAACTACGAGCAGTACTTC TRBJ2-7 . TRBV7-9 .
CASSGRQGDNSPLHF TGTGCCAGCAGCGGACGACAGGGCGATAATTCACCCCTCCACTTT TRBJ1-6 few TRBV9 TRBD1
CASSIKTGVGAVDEKLFF TGTGCCAGCAGCATAAAGACAGGGGTTGGCGCGGTTGACGAAAAACTGTTTTTT TRBJ1-4 many TRBV21-1 .
CASSSPGIEKLFF TGTGCCAGCAGTTCCCCAGGGATTGAAAAACTGTTTTTT TRBJ1-4 few TRBV12-3/TRBV12-4 .
CASMRLPSGANVLTF TGTGCCAGCATGCGGCTCCCCTCTGGGGCCAACGTCCTGACTTTC TRBJ2-6 few TRBV12-3/TRBV12-4 .
CASSTPPDTQYF TGTGCCAGCAGCACTCCGCCAGATACGCAGTATTTT TRBJ2-3 . TRBV3-1 .
CAISDRGRGQETQYF TGTGCCATCAGTGATCGCGGCAGGGGGCAAGAGACCCAGTACTTC TRBJ2-5 many TRBV10-3 TRBD1
CASSLNPGQGIIQYF TGTGCCAGCAGCCTCAACCCTGGACAGGGCATTATTCAGTACTTC TRBJ2-4 . TRBV11-1 TRBD1
CSARTLPGELFF TGCAGTGCTAGGACCCTCCCGGGGGAGCTGTTTTTT TRBJ2-2 many TRBV20-1 .
CASSDIRTGGRETQYF TGTGCCAGCAGTGATATCCGGACAGGGGGCAGGGAGACCCAGTACTTC TRBJ2-5 . TRBV6-2/TRBV6-3 TRBD1
CSASGIHNEQFF TGCAGCGCTAGCGGGATCCACAATGAGCAGTTCTTC TRBJ2-1 many TRBV29-1 TRBD2
CASLTPQRVQYF TGTGCCAGCCTGACCCCCCAGCGGGTGCAGTATTTT TRBJ2-3 few TRBV27 .
CASSLAPGSPYEQYF TGTGCCAGCAGCTTAGCGCCCGGATCCCCCTACGAGCAGTACTTC TRBJ2-7 few TRBV7-2 .
CSATGQGQETQYF TGCAGTGCAACGGGACAGGGACAAGAGACCCAGTACTTC TRBJ2-5 . TRBV20-1 TRBD1
CASSLGLGTGSYEQYF TGCGCCAGCAGCTTGGGCCTTGGGACAGGCTCCTACGAGCAGTACTTC TRBJ2-7 many TRBV5-1 TRBD1
CASSYTGRNDGYTF TGTGCCAGCAGTTACACGGGGAGGAACGATGGCTACACCTTC TRBJ1-2 many TRBV6-5 .
CASSPSEGGRAVDEQFF TGTGCCAGCAGTCCCTCGGAGGGCGGGAGAGCCGTGGATGAGCAGTTCTTC TRBJ2-1 few TRBV12-3/TRBV12-4 TRBD2
CASSPPGTEGNSPLHF TGTGCCAGCTCACCACCGGGGACAGAAGGAAATTCACCCCTCCACTTT TRBJ1-6 . TRBV18 TRBD1
CASRGANTDTQYF TGTGCCAGCCGGGGGGCTAACACAGATACGCAGTATTTT TRBJ2-3 many TRBV7-3 .
CSARDRGNTGELFF TGCAGTGCTAGAGATCGAGGGAACACCGGGGAGCTGTTTTTT TRBJ2-2 . TRBV20-1 .
CASSYPQGYGYTF TGTGCCAGCAGTTACCCTCAGGGTTATGGCTACACCTTC TRBJ1-2 few TRBV6-6 .
CASSYVPVRSNEQFF TGTGCCAGCAGTTACGTGCCAGTCCGTTCCAATGAGCAGTTCTTC TRBJ2-1 . TRBV6-5 .
CASSSGTSGPFYNEQFF TGTGCCAGCAGTTCGGGGACTAGCGGGCCCTTTTACAATGAGCAGTTCTTC TRBJ2-1 many TRBV11-2 TRBD2
CASSQDLLAGGAYEQYF TGCGCCAGCAGCCAAGATCTACTAGCGGGAGGAGCCTACGAGCAGTACTTC TRBJ2-7 . TRBV4-3 TRBD2
CASSRPGQGSYEQYF TGTGCCAGCAGCCGACCGGGACAGGGCTCCTACGAGCAGTACTTC TRBJ2-7 . TRBV6-5 TRBD1
CASSEEQGMTYEQYF TGCGCCAGCAGCGAGGAACAGGGGATGACGTACGAGCAGTACTTC TRBJ2-7 . TRBV4-3 TRBD1
CSAPASGGTGVGRTEAFF TGCAGCGCCCCCGCATCAGGGGGCACCGGTGTGGGGCGCACTGAAGCTTTCTTT TRBJ1-1 . TRBV29-1 TRBD1
CASSPASLAYEQYF TGTGCCAGCAGCCCCGCCAGCCTTGCGTACGAGCAGTACTTC TRBJ2-7 . TRBV12-3/TRBV12-4 .
CASRLLRGRNTEAFF TGTGCCAGCAGGCTCCTCAGGGGGCGAAACACTGAAGCTTTCTTT TRBJ1-1 . TRBV12-3/TRBV12-4 TRBD1
CSPNYLGQVFGANVLTF TGCAGCCCCAACTATCTGGGTCAGGTATTTGGGGCCAACGTCCTGACTTTC TRBJ2-6 many TRBV29-1 .
CASSPRLLGGTDTQYF TGTGCCAGCAGCCCCCGCCTTCTAGGAGGCACAGATACGCAGTATTTT TRBJ2-3 many TRBV7-2 .
CASRWRAVTEAFF TGTGCCAGCCGATGGAGGGCGGTGACTGAAGCTTTCTTT TRBJ1-1 once TRBV6-2/TRBV6-3 .
CASSNPRSGGPNIQYF TGTGCCAGCAGCAATCCTCGGTCGGGGGGGCCAAACATTCAGTACTTC TRBJ2-4 many TRBV5-5 TRBD2
CASTGTSAISYNEQFF TGTGCCAGCACAGGGACCAGCGCCATTTCCTACAATGAGCAGTTCTTC TRBJ2-1 . TRBV7-6 .
CSVEQGDNEQFF TGCAGCGTTGAACAGGGAGACAATGAGCAGTTCTTC TRBJ2-1 . TRBV29-1 .